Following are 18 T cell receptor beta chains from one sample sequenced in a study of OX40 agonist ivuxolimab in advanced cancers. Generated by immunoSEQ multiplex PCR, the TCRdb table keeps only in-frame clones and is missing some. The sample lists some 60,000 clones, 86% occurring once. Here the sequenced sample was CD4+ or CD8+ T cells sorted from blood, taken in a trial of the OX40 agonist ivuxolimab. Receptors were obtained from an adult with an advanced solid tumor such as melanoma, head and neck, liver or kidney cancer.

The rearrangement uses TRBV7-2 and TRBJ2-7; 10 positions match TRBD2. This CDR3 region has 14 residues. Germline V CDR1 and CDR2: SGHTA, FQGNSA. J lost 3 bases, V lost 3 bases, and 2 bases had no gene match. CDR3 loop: CASSFLAGGYEQYF. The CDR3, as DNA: TGTGCCAGCAGCTTCTTAGCGGGGGGCTACGAGCAGTACTTC.

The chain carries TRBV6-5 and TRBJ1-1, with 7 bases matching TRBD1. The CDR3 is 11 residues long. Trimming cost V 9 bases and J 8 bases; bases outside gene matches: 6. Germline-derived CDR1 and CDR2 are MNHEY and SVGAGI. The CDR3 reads CASTGAGEAFF. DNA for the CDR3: TGTGCCAGTACAGGGGCAGGGGAAGCTTTCTTT.

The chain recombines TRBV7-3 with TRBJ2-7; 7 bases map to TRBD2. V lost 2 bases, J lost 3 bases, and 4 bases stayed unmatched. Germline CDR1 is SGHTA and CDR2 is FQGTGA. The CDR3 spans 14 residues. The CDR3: CASSLSGEGYEQYF. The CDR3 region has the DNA TGTGCCAGCAGCTTATCGGGGGAGGGCTACGAGCAGTACTTC.

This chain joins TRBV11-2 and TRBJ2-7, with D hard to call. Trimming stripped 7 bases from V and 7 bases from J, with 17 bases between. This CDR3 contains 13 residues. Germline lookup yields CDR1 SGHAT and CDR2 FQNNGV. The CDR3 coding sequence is TGTGCCAGCACCTTCGGCAGGAGAGCAGAGCAGTACTTC. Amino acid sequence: CASTFGRRAEQYF.

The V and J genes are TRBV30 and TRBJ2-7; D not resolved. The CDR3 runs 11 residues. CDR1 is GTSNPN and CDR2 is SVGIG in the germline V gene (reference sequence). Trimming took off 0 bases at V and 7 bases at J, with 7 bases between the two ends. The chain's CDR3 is CAWSVGPEQYF. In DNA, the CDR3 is TGTGCCTGGAGTGTCGGGCCTGAGCAGTACTTC. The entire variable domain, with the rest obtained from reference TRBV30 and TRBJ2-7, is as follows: SQTIHQWPATLVQPVGSPLSLECTVEGTSNPNLYWYRQAAGRGLQLLFYSVGIGQISSEVPQNLSASRPQDRQFILSSKKLLLSDSGFYLCAWSVGPEQYFGPGTRLTVT.

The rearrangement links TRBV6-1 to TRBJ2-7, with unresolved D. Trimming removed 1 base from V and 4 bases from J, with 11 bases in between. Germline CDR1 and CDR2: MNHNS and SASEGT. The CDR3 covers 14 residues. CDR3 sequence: CASSEEPRDYEQYF. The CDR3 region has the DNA TGTGCCAGCAGTGAAGAACCTCGCGATTACGAGCAGTACTTC.

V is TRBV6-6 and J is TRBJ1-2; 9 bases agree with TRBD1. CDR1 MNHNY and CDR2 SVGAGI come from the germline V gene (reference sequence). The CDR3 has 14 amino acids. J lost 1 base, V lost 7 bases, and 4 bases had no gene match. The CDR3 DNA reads TGTGCCAGCAAAGGGACAGGGATTAACTATGGCTACACCTTC. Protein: CASKGTGINYGYTF.

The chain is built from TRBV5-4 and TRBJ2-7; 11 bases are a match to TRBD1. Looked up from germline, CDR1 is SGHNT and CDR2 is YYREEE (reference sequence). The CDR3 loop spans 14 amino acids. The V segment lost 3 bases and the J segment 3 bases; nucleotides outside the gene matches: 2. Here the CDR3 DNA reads TGTGCCAGCAGCTATGGGACAGGGGGCTACGAGCAGTACTTC. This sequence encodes CASSYGTGGYEQYF.

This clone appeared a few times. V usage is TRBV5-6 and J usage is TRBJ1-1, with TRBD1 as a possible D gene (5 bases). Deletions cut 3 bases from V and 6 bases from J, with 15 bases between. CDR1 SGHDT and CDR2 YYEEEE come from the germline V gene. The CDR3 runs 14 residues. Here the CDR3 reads CASSSEGTFAEAFF. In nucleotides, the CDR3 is TGTGCCAGCAGCTCCGAAGGGACCTTCGCTGAAGCTTTCTTT.

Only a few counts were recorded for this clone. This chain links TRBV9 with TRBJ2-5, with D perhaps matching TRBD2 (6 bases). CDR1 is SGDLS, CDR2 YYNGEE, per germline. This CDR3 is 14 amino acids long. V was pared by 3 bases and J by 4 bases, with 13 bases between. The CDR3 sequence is CASSAGAGGETQYF. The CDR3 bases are TGTGCCAGCAGCGCCGGGGCCGGGGGAGAGACCCAGTACTTC.

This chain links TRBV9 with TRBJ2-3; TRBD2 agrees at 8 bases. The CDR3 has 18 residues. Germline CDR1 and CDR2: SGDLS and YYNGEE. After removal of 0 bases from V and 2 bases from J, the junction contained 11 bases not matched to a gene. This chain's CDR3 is CASSVDWTSGGDTDTQYF. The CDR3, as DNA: TGTGCCAGCAGCGTAGACTGGACGAGCGGGGGCGACACAGATACGCAGTATTTT.

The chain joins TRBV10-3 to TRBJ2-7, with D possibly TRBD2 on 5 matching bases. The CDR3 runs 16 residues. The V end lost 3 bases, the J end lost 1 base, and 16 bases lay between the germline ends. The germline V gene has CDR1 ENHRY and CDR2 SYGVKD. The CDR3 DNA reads TGTGCCATCAGTGATTCAGGAGGCCGCAGTTCCTACGAGCAGTACTTC. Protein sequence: CAISDSGGRSSYEQYF.

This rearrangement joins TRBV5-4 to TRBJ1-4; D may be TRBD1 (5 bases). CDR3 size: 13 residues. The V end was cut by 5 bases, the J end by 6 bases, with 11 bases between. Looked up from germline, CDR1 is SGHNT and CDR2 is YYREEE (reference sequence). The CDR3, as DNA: TGTGCCAGCAGGGTCATAGGGGATGAAAAACTGTTTTTT. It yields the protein CASRVIGDEKLFF. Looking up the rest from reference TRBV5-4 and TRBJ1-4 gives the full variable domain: ETGVTQSPTHLIKTRGQQVTLRCSSQSGHNTVSWYQQALGQGPQFIFQYYREEENGRGNFPPRFSGLQFPNYSSELNVNALELDDSALYLCASRVIGDEKLFFGSGTQLSVL.

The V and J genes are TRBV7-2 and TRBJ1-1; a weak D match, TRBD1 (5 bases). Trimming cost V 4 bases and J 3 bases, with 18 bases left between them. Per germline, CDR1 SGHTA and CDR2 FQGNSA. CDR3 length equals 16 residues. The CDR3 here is CASSWDLHSSYTEAFF. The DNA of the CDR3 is TGTGCCAGCAGCTGGGACCTACACAGCTCTTACACTGAAGCTTTCTTT.

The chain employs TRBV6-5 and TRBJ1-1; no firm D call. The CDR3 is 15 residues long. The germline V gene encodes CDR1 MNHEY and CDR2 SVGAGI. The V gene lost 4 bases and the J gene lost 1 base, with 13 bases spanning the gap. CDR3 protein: CASSSPGLGNTEAFF. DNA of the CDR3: TGTGCCAGCAGTTCCCCCGGGCTAGGGAACACTGAAGCTTTCTTT.

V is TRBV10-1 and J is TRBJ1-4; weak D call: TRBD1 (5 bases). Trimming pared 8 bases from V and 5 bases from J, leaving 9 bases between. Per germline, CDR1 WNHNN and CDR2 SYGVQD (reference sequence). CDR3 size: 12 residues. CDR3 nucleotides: TGCGCCAGCGCAGGGTACAATGAAAAACTGTTTTTT. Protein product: CASAGYNEKLFF.

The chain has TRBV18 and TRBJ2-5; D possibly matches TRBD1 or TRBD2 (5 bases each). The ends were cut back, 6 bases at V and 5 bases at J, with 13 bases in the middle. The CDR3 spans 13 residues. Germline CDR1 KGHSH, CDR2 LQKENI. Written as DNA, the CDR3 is TGTGCCAGCTCCCAATCTTGGGGGGAGACCCAGTACTTC. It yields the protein CASSQSWGETQYF. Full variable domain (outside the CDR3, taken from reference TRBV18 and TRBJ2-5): NAGVMQNPRHLVRRRGQEARLRCSPMKGHSHVYWYRQLPEEGLKFMVYLQKENIIDESGMPKERFSAEFPKEGPSILRIQQVVRGDSAAYFCASSQSWGETQYFGPGTRLLVL.

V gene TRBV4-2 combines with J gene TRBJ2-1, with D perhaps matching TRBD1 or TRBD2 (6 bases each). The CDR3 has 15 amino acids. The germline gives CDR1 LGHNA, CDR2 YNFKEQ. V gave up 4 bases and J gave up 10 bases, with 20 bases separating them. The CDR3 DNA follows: TGTGCCAGCAGCCTTCGGGGGCCCGGTTCGAACGAGCAGTTCTTC. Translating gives CASSLRGPGSNEQFF.